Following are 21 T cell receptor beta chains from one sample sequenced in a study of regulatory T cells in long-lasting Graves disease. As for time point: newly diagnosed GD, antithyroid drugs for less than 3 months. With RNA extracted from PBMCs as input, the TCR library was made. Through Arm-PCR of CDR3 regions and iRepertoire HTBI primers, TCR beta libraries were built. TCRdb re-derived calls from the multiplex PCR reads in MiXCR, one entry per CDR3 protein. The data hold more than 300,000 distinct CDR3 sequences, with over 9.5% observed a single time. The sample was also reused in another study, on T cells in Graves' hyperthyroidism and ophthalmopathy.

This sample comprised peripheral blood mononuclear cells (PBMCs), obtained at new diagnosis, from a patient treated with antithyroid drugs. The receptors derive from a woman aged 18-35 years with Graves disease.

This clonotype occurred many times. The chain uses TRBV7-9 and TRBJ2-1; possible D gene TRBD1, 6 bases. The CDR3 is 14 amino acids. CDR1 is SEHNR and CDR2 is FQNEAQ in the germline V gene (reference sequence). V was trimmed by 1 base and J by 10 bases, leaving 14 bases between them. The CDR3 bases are TGTGCCAGCAGCTTAGGCCTTTCGCAGGGGGAGCAGTTCTTC. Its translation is CASSLGLSQGEQFF.

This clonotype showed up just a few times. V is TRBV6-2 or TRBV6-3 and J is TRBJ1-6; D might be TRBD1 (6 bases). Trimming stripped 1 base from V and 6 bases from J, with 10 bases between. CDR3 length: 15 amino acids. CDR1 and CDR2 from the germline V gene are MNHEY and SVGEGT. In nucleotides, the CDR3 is TGTGCCAGCAGTTACTACGGGGGCTTTAATTCACCCCTCCACTTT. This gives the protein CASSYYGGFNSPLHF.

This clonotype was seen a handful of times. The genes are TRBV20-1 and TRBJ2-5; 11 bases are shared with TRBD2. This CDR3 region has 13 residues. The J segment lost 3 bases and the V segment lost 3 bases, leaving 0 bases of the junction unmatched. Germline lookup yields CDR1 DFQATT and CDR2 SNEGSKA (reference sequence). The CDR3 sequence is CSARGLAEETQYF. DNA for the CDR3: TGCAGTGCTAGGGGACTAGCGGAAGAGACCCAGTACTTC.

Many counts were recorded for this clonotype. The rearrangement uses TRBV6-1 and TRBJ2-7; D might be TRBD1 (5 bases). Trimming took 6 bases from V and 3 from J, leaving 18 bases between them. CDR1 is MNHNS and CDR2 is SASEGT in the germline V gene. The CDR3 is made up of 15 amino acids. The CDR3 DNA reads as TGTGCCAGCAGACCCTCCCCAGGGTCAAACTACGAGCAGTACGTC. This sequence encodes CASRPSPGSNYEQYV.

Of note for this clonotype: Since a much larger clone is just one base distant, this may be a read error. CDR3 DNA: TGTGCCAGCCTAAAACAGGTACCGAGCACTGAAGCTTTCTTT. This encodes CASLKQVPSTEAFF. The V gene is TRBV18, the J gene TRBJ1-1, with D perhaps matching TRBD1 (5 bases). V dropped 8 bases and J dropped 4 bases, with 17 bases sitting between them. There are 14 residues in the CDR3. Germline-derived CDR1 and CDR2 are KGHSH and LQKENI.

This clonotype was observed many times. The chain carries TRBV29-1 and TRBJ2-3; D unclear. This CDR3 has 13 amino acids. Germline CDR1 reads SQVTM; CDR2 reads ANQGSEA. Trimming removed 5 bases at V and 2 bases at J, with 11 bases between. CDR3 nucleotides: TGCAGCGTTTCACACCGTTTCACAGATACGCAGTATTTT. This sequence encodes CSVSHRFTDTQYF.

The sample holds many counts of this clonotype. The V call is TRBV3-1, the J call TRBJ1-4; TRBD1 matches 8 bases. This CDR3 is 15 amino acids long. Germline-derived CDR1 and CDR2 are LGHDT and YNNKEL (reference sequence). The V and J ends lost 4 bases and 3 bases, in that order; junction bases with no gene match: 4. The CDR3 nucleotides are TGTGCCAGCAGCCGACAGGGGTCGGCTAATGAAAAACTGTTTTTT. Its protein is CASSRQGSANEKLFF.

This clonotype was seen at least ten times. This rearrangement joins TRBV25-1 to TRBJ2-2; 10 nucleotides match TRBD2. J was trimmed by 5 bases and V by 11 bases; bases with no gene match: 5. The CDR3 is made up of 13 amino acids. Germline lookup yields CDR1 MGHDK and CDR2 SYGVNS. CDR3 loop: CASGTSVTGELFF. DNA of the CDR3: TGTGCCTCGGGGACTAGCGTTACCGGGGAGCTGTTTTTT.

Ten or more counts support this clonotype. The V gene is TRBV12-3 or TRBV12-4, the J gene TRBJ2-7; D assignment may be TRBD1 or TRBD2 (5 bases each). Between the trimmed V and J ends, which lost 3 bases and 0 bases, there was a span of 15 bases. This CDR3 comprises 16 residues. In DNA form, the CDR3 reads TGTGCCAGCAGTTTTTGGGCACTTGGGGGCTCCTACGAGCAGTACTTC. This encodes CASSFWALGGSYEQYF.

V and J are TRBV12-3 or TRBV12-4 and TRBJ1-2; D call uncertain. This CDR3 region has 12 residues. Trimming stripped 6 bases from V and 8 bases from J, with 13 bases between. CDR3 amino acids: CASSSGGEGYTF. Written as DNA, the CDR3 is TGTGCCAGCAGCTCGGGTGGCGAAGGCTACACCTTC.

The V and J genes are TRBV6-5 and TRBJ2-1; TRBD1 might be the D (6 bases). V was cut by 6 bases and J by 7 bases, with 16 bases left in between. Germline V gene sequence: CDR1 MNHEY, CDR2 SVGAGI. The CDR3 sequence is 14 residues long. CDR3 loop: CASREGGLGNEQFF. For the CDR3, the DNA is TGTGCCAGCAGAGAAGGGGGTCTGGGGAATGAGCAGTTCTTC.

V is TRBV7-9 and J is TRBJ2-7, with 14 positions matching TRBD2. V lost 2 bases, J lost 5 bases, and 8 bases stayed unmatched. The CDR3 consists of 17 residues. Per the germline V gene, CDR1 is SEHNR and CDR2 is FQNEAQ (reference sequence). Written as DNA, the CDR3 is TGTGCCAGCAGCTTAACAGGGGGACTAGCGGGAGACCACGAGCAGTACTTC. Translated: CASSLTGGLAGDHEQYF.

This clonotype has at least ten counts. CDR3 protein: CASSLQSAGGVEQYF. The CDR3, as DNA: TGTGCCAGCAGCTTGCAGTCCGCGGGTGGAGTCGAGCAGTACTTC. The gene calls are TRBV11-2 and TRBJ2-7, with D possibly being TRBD2 (5 bases). CDR1 and CDR2 (germline): SGHAT, FQNNGV. V shed 3 bases and J shed 6 bases, with 18 bases lying between them. This CDR3 has 15 amino acids.

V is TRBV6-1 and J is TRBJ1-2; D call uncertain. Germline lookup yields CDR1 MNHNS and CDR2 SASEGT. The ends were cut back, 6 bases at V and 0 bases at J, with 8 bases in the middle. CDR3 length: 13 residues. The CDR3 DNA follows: TGTGCCAGCAGCGAACAAGCTAACTATGGCTACACCTTC. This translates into CASSEQANYGYTF.

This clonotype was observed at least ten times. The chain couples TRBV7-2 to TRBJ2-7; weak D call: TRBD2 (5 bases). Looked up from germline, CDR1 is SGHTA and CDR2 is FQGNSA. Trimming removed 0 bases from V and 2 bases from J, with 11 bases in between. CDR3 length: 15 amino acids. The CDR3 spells CASSLADGVAYEQYF. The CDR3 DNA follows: TGTGCCAGCAGCTTAGCGGACGGGGTGGCCTACGAGCAGTACTTC. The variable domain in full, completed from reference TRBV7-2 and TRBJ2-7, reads GAGVSQSPSNKVTEKGKDVELRCDPISGHTALYWYRQSLGQGLEFLIYFQGNSAPDKSGLPSDRFSAERTGGSVSTLTIQRTQQEDSAVYLCASSLADGVAYEQYFGPGTRLTVT.

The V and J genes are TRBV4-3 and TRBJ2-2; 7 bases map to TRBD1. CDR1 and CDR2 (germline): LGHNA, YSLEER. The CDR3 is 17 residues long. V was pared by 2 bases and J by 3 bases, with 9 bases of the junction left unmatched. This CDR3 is CASSQRAGTEDTGELFF. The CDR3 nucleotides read TGCGCCAGCAGCCAAAGGGCCGGGACAGAAGACACCGGGGAGCTGTTTTTT.

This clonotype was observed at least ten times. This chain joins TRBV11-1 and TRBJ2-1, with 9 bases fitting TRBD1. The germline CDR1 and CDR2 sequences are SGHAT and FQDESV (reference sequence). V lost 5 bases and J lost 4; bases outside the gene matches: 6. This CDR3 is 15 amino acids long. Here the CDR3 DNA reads TGTGCCAGCAGCCCTAGGACAGGGGCGTACAATGAGCAGTTCTTC. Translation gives CASSPRTGAYNEQFF. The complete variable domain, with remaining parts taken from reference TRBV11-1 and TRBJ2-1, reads EAEVAQSPRYKITEKSQAVAFWCDPISGHATLYWYRQILGQGPELLVQFQDESVVDDSQLPKDRFSAERLKGVDSTLKIQPAELGDSAMYLCASSPRTGAYNEQFFGPGTRLTVL.

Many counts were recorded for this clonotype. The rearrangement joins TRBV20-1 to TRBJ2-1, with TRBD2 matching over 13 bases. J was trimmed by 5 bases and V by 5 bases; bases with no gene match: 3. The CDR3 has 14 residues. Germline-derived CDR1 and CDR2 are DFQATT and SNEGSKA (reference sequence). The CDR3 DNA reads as TGCAGTGCTCAACTAGCGGGAGGGCACAATGAGCAGTTCTTC. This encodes CSAQLAGGHNEQFF.

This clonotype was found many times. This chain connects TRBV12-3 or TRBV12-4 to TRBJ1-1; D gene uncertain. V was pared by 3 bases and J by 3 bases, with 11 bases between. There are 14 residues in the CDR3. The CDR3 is CASSFRIGYTEAFF. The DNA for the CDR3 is TGTGCCAGCAGTTTTCGGATCGGGTACACTGAAGCTTTCTTT.

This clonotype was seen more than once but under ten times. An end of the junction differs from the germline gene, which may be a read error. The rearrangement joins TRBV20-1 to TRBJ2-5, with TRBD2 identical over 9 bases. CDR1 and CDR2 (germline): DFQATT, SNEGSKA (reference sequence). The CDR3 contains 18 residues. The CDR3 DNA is TGCAGTGCTAGAGATCCGACCCCACTAGCGGGTGGGGGAGAGGCCCAGTACTTC. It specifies CSARDPTPLAGGGEAQYF.

Written as DNA, the CDR3 is TGTGCCAGCAGCCCCCTGCAGGGGGGGAATCAGCCCCAGCATTTT. Encoded protein: CASSPLQGGNQPQHF. The chain combines TRBV9 with TRBJ1-5, with 7 bases that match TRBD1. The CDR3 is made up of 15 amino acids. V gave up 4 bases and J gave up 4 bases; unmatched junction bases: 8. Germline-derived CDR1 and CDR2 are SGDLS and YYNGEE. Supplemented by reference TRBV9 and TRBJ1-5, the full variable domain reads DSGVTQTPKHLITATGQRVTLRCSPRSGDLSVYWYQQSLDQGLQFLIQYYNGEERAKGNILERFSAQQFPDLHSELNLSSLELGDSALYFCASSPLQGGNQPQHFGDGTRLSIL.